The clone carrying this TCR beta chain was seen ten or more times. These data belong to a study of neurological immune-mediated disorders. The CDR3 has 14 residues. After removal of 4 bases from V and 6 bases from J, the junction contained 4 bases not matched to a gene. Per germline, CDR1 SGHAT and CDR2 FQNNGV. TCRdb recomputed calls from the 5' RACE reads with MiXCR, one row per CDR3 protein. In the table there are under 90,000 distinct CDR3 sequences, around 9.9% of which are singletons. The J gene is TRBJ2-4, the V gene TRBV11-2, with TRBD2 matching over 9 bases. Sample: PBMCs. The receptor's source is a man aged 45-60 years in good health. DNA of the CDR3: TGTGCCAGCAGCTCCCCGACTAGCGGAAACATTCAGTACTTC. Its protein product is CASSSPTSGNIQYF.